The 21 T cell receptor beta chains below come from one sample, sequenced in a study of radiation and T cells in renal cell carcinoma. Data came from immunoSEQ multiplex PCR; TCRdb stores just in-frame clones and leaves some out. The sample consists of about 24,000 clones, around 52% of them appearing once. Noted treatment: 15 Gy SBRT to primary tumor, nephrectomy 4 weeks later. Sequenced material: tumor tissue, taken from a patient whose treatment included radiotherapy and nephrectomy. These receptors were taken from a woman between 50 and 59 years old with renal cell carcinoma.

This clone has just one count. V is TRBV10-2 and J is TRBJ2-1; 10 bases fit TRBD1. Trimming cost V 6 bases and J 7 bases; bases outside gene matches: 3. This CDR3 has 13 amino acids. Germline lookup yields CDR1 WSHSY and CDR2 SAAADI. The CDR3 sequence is CASRGQGGNEQFF. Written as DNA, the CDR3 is TGCGCCAGCAGAGGACAGGGGGGGAATGAGCAGTTCTTC.

CDR3 amino acids: CASSLRAGYSYNEQFF. DNA of the CDR3: TGTGCCAGCAGTTTACGAGCGGGGTACTCCTACAATGAGCAGTTCTTC. This rearrangement joins TRBV27 to TRBJ2-1; 7 bases are shared with TRBD2. The CDR3 has 16 amino acids. J gave up 0 bases and V 2 bases, and 4 bases lay outside the gene matches. Germline loops: CDR1 MNHEY, CDR2 SMNVEV (reference sequence).

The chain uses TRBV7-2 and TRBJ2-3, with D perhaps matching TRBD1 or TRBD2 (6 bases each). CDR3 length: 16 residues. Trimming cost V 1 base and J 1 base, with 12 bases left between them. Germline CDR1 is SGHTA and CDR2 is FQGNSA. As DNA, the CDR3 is TGTGCCAGCAGCTTAGTGGCCGGGGGCGGCACAGATACGCAGTATTTT. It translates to CASSLVAGGGTDTQYF.

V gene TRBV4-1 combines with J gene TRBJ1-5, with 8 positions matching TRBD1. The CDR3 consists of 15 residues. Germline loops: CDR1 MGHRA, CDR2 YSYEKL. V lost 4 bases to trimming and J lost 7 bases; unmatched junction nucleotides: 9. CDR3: CASSPLTGAKQPQHF. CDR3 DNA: TGCGCCAGCAGCCCCCTGACAGGGGCGAAACAGCCCCAGCATTTT.

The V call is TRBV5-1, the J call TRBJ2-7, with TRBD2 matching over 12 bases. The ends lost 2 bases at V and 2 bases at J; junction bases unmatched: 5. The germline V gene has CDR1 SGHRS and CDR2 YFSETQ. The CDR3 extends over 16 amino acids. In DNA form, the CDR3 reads TGCGCCAGCAGCTTTACACTAGCGGGGGGAACCTACGAGCAGTACTTC. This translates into CASSFTLAGGTYEQYF.

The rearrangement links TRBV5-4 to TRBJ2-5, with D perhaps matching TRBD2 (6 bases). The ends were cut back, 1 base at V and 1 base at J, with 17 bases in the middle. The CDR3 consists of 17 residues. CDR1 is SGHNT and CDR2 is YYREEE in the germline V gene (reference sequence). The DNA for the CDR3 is TGTGCCAGCAGCTTGATGCGGCTAGCGCAAGGCCAAGAGACCCAGTACTTC. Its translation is CASSLMRLAQGQETQYF.

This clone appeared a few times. This CDR3 reads CASSPGDRAGGYTF. The CDR3, as DNA: TGCGCCAGCAGCCCAGGGGACAGGGCGGGTGGCTACACCTTC. This chain uses TRBV5-1 with TRBJ1-2; 9 bases fit TRBD1. Germline V gene lookup returns CDR1 SGHRS and CDR2 YFSETQ. Trimming at V came to 4 bases and at J to 7 bases, leaving 8 bases not matched to a gene. This CDR3 is 14 amino acids long.

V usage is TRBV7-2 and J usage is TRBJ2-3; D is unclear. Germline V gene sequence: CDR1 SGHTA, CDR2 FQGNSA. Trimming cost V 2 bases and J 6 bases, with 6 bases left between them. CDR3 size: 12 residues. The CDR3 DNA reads TGTGCCAGCAGCTTATTCGGGGATACGCAGTATTTT. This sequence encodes CASSLFGDTQYF.

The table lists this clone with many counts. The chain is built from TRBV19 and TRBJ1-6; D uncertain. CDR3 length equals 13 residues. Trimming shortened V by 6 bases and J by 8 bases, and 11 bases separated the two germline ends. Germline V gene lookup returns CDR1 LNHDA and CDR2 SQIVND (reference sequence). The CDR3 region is CASRSSNYSPLHF. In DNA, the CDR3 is TGTGCCAGTAGGTCCTCCAACTATTCACCCCTCCACTTT.

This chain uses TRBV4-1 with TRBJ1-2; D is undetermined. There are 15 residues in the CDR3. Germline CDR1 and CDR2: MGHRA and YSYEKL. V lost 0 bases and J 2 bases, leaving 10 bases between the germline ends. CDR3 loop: CASSQDMGPNYGYTF. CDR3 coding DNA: TGCGCCAGCAGCCAAGATATGGGCCCAAACTATGGCTACACCTTC.

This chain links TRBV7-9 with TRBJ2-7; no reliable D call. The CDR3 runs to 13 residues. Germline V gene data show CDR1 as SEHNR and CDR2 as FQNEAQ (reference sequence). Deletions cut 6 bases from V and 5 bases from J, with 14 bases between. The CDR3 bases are TGTGCCAGCAGTCTAGGTACCTCGAACGAGCAGTACTTC. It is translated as CASSLGTSNEQYF.

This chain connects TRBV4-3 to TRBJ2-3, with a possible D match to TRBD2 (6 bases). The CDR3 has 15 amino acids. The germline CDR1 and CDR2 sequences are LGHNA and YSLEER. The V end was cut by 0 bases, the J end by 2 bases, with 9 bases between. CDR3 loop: CASSQDRGTTDTQYF. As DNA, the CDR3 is TGCGCCAGCAGCCAAGACCGCGGGACCACAGATACGCAGTATTTT.

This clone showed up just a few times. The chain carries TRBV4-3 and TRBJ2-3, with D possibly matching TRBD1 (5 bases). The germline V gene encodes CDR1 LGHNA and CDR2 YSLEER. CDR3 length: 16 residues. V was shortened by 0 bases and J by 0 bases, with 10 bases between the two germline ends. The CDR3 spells CASSQEARGSTDTQYF. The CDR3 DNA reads TGCGCCAGCAGCCAAGAGGCTAGGGGTAGCACAGATACGCAGTATTTT.

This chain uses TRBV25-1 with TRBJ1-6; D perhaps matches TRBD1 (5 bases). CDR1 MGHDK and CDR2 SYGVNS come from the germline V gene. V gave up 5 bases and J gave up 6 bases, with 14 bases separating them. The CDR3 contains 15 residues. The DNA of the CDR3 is TGTGCCAGCAGTCCTCAGGGAGGGCCTAATTCACCCCTCCACTTT. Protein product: CASSPQGGPNSPLHF. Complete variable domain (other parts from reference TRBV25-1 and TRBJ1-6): EADIYQTPRYLVIGTGKKITLECSQTMGHDKMYWYQQDPGMELHLIHYSYGVNSTEKGDLSSESTVSRIRTEHFPLTLESARPSHTSQYLCASSPQGGPNSPLHFGNGTRLTVT.

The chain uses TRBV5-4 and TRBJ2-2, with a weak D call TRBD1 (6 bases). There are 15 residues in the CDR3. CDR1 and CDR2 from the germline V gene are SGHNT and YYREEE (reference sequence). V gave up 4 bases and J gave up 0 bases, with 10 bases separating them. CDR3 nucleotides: TGTGCCAGCAGCCGAAGGACAGCGAACACCGGGGAGCTGTTTTTT. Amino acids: CASSRRTANTGELFF. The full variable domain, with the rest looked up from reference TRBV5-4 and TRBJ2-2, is ETGVTQSPTHLIKTRGQQVTLRCSSQSGHNTVSWYQQALGQGPQFIFQYYREEENGRGNFPPRFSGLQFPNYSSELNVNALELDDSALYLCASSRRTANTGELFFGEGSRLTVL.

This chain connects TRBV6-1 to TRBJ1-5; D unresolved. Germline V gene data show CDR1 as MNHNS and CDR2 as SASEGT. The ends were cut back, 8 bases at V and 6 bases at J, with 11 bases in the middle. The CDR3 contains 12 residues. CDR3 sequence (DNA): TGTGCCAGCGGAGATGTCCGTCAGCCCCAGCATTTT. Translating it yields CASGDVRQPQHF.

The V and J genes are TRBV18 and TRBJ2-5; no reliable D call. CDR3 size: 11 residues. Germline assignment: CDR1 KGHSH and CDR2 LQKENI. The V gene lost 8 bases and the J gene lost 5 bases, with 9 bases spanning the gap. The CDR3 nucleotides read TGTGCCAGCGCGGAAACGGAGACCCAGTACTTC. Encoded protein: CASAETETQYF.

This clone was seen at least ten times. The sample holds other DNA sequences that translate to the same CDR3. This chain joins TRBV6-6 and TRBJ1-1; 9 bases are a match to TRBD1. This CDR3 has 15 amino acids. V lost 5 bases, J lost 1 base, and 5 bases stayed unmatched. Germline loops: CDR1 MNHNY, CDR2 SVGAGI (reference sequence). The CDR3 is CASSTLDRGNTEAFF. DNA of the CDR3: TGTGCCAGCAGTACCCTGGACAGGGGGAACACTGAAGCTTTCTTT.

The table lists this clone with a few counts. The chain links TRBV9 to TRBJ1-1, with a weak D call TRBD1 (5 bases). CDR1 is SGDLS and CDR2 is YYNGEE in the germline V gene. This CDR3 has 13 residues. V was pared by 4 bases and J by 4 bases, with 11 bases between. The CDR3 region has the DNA TGTGCCAGCAGCCCTGGGACTGCCACTGAAGCTTTCTTT. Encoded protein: CASSPGTATEAFF.

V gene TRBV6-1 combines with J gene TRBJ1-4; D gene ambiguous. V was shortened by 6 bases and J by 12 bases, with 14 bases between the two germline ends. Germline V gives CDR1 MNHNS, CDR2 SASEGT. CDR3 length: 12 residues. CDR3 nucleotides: TGTGCCAGCAGCTCGTTTGGTTCGGAACTGTTTTTT. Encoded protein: CASSSFGSELFF.

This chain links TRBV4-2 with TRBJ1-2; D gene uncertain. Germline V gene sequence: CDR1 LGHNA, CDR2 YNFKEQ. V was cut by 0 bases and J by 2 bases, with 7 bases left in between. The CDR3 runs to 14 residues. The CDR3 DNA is TGTGCCAGCAGCCAAGAAATGAGAAACTATGGCTACACCTTC. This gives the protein CASSQEMRNYGYTF.